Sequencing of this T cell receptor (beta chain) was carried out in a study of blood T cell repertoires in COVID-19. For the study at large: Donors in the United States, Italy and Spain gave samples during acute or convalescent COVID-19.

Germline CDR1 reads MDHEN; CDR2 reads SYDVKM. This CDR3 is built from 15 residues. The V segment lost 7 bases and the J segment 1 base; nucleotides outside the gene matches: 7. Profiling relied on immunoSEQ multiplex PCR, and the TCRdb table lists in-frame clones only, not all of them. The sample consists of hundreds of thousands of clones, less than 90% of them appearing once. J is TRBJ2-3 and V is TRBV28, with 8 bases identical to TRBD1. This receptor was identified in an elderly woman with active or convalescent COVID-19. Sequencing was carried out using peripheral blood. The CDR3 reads CASTNAGGGTDTQYF. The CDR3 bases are TGTGCCAGCACCAACGCAGGGGGCGGCACAGATACGCAGTATTTT.